This T cell receptor beta chain was profiled in a study of blood T cell repertoires in COVID-19. For the study at large: Spain, Italy and the United States supplied samples that represented acute and convalescent COVID-19. Sources were T cells, B-cell-depleted T cells, or PBMCs; the material itself was cDNA or gDNA.

Seattle enrolled patients during active infection and tracked them longitudinally. This CDR3 spans 13 amino acids. CDR1 and CDR2 (germline): SGHVS, FNYEAQ. V lost 0 bases and J lost 6, with 6 bases in between. Sequenced by immunoSEQ multiplex PCR; TCRdb stores in-frame clones only, minus some. Here the sample spans 170,000 or so clones, roughly 84% being singletons. Sequences were obtained from peripheral blood. The receptor comes from a woman aged 35 to 49 with COVID-19, enrolled during active disease. The chain is built from TRBV7-6 and TRBJ2-1; D may be TRBD2 (6 bases). CDR3 sequence reads: CASSLARGNEQFF. The CDR3 nucleotides are TGTGCCAGCAGCTTAGCGCGGGGCAATGAGCAGTTCTTC.